This record covers a single T cell receptor beta chain. This specimen belongs to a study of blood T cell repertoires in COVID-19. The wider study: T cells, B-cell-depleted T cells, or PBMCs provided the cDNA or gDNA that served as material.

Methods used by the authors: Estimation of nucleated cell counts relied on the amplification of reference gene primers. Clones were sequenced by immunoSEQ multiplex PCR, and TCRdb holds only the in-frame ones, with some missing. For V, J and clone size, that table is used; D and trimming come from the DNA. The sample includes 150,000 to 200,000 clones, around 90% of them seen just once. V gave up 6 bases and J gave up 2 bases, with 16 bases separating them. The germline V gene has CDR1 MDHEN and CDR2 SYDVKM. The CDR3 has 15 residues. The V call is TRBV28, the J call TRBJ2-5; no clear D. The sequenced sample was peripheral blood. This TCR was sampled from a man aged 35 to 55 with acute or convalescent COVID-19. DNA of the CDR3: TGTGCCAGCAGCGACCCCGGCGGTAAACAAGAGACCCAGTACTTC. This encodes CASSDPGGKQETQYF.